The text below deals with one T cell receptor beta chain. Its cognate antigen is unknown. These data are taken from a study of T cell responses to AZD1222 COVID-19 vaccine. The CDR3 spans 12 residues. V was clipped by 3 bases and J by 0 bases, with 2 bases between them. The germline V gene encodes CDR1 SGHDN and CDR2 FVKESK. Assay: immunoSEQ multiplex PCR; the TCRdb copy retains only in-frame clones and omits some. Of roughly 80,000 clones in the sample, roughly 90% are singletons; the top ten hold roughly 4.5%. Study results and caveats: Only 6 or 7 people who got AZD1222 tested seropositive at baseline. Every sample of the repertoires postdated the peak T cell response.

Sequenced material: peripheral blood, taken on day 0 of MenACWY control vaccination. The chain uses TRBV14 and TRBJ2-5; D not certain. This receptor was taken from an adult in good health. The CDR3 DNA follows: TGTGCCAGCAGCCAGAACCAAGAGACCCAGTACTTC. Amino acids: CASSQNQETQYF.